This TCR beta chain was recorded in a study of T cell changes during pregnancy in multiple sclerosis (dated 2019 in TCRdb). Regarding the research as a whole: Changes in the T cell repertoire over the course of pregnancy were examined in this study in women with multiple sclerosis.

As for this clone: Its antigen target is currently unknown. No qualities accompany the bases; no much larger clone lies one base away.

The receptor library was made with the immunoSEQ multiplex PCR assay. TCRdb stores this immuneACCESS table with in-frame sequences only. Part of the clones is absent; in the studies checked, under half of the shortfall reflects unresolved V genes, and no reason is known for the rest. In all, the sample holds 100,000 to 130,000 clones, and around 93% of those were seen once. The top ten clones comprise more than 0.65% of the sample. Measured from the cysteine to the phenylalanine, the CDR3 is 14 residues long. Only the CDR3 portion is preserved as DNA: 42 bases, with reading frame beginning at the first base. Via the germline V gene, CDR1 is SNHLY and CDR2 FYNNEI. V is trimmed back by 6 bases and J by 9 bases, and the junction contains 10 bases that no gene match accounts for.

Material: peripheral blood, obtained in the third trimester of pregnancy. The source is a female donor in good health, enrolled as a control in a pregnancy study. The chain is made from TRBV2 and TRBJ1-5; 8 bases in the middle match TRBD1. The encoded CDR3 is CASSRDRSGGPQHF. The sequenced DNA: TGTGCCAGCAGCAGGGACAGGTCTGGGGGGCCCCAGCATTTT.